This T cell receptor (beta chain) was sequenced during a study of cytomegalovirus exposure and HLA in healthy donors. The wider study: The 130 or so validation repertoires used a platform that matched the one used for the 550 to 800 first-cohort repertoires, as a later analysis reported.

With regard to this clone: Its antigen is not known.

Study-wide results and caveats: In vitro testing confirmed three CMV-associated chains as specific for CMV antigens. It was found in a later analysis that first-cohort TCR clusters tended to co-occur in the 90 to 150 validation repertoires.

While the first cohort had 500 to 700 subjects, the donors belonged to the separate validation cohort of fewer than 150 subjects. Sequenced by immunoSEQ multiplex PCR; TCRdb stores in-frame clones only, minus some. The repertoire holds tens of thousands of clones, with 94% as singletons. The CDR3 totals 15 residues. Trimming took 2 bases from V and 3 from J; bases not matched to a gene: 4. Looked up from germline, CDR1 is LGHNA and CDR2 is YSLEER. The sequenced sample consisted of PBMCs. This TCR derives from a woman between 18 and 29 years old in good health and CMV-seronegative. The chain carries TRBV4-3 and TRBJ2-5, with TRBD1 matching 9 bases. The CDR3 coding sequence is TGCGCCAGCAGCCAACTGAGGGACAGGGAAGAGACCCAGTACTTC. It codes for CASSQLRDREETQYF.